This T cell receptor (beta chain) was captured in a study of T cells after yellow fever vaccination (dated by TCRdb to the late 2010s). General notes on the study: The SMART-Seq v4 Ultra Low Input RNA kit was used to prepare libraries from fractions with low cell numbers. Bulk TCR alpha and beta repertoires were sequenced longitudinally to track T-cell clones before and after primary and booster YFV17D yellow fever vaccination. Two healthy male donors, one aged 18 to 29 and one aged 30 to 39 years, were included in the cohort. Blood was drawn at multiple timepoints before and after primary and secondary immunization, with bulk PBMC replicates and cell subsets isolated.

General study outcomes and caveats: Because the study included only a couple of donors, the extent to which the findings can be generalized is limited. A small share of clonotypes occurred in both CD4 and CD8 compartments, likely arising from convergent recombination. Computational filtering was needed because FACS-sorted repertoires could contain abundant contaminating clonotypes from the bulk population. Compared with the primary T-cell response, the secondary T-cell response was faster but weaker, reaching its peak on day 5 rather than on day 15. After the booster, most clones that had expanded after primary vaccination were detected again (nearly 98% of CD4 and around nine tenths of CD8), suggesting broad maintenance of memory.

Sequencing was performed on an Illumina NovaSeq 6000. TCR cDNA was synthesized by 5'RACE template switching, through which a universal primer site and unique molecular identifiers were introduced. Priming of cDNA synthesis was performed from both the TCR alpha and TCR beta constant segments. Library amplification involved two PCR steps, and the second step added sample barcodes and sequencing adapters. Libraries were sequenced on Illumina HiSeq 2500 (2x100 bp) or NovaSeq (2x150 bp). In the source study's methods: MIGEC was used to demultiplex reads and collapse the reads into UMI consensus sequences, and MiXCR was used for V(D)J alignment. Using edgeR on replicate PBMC samples, clonotypes were called vaccine-responding if FDR was below 0.01 and the log2 fold change was above 5 up to day 15. Each bulk clonotype received a CD4 or CD8 identity based on whether the sequenced CD4 or CD8 repertoire contained that clonotype at higher abundance. TCRdb's own reprocessing of the public reads used fastp at Q25 and MiXCR and kept productive beta chains. Each CDR3 protein appears once, grouped with its most common genes and DNA. In this record, the V and J calls reflect TCRdb's handling and not the investigators' own analysis. This sample is represented by 150,000 to 200,000 distinct CDR3 sequences; about 10% of them were singletons. About 40% of the sample is in the top ten clones.

The CDR3 sequence holds 17 residues, the cysteine and phenylalanine included. Just the 51-base CDR3 DNA is kept, in frame starting at base 1. As encoded in the germline V gene (reference sequence), CDR1 is SEHNR while CDR2 is FQNEAQ. The germline V end is reduced by 4 bases and the J end by 5 bases; junction bases left unmatched: 9. About this clonotype: This receptor's antigen is unknown. It has no much larger one-base neighbor in the sample; base qualities were not kept.

Reading the label with the study, this specimen's treatment or condition is: live attenuated yellow fever vaccine strain. A standard Ficoll-Paque protocol was used to isolate PBMCs from peripheral blood. Dynabeads CD4 and CD8 positive selection kits were used to isolate the CD4 and CD8 T-cell fractions. TriZol was used to extract RNA from bulk PBMCs, from CD4 and CD8 fractions, and from dextramer-positive and dextramer-negative fractions. The sequence joins TRBV7-9 to TRBJ2-2, with 11 junctional bases fitting TRBD2. This sample comprised CD8+ T cells sorted from PBMCs, obtained 15 days after the yellow fever booster vaccination. This TCR came from a man aged 18 to 30 who received the YFV17D yellow fever vaccine. The CDR3 protein sequence reads: CASSSPARTSGTGELFF. The bases are TGTGCCAGCAGCTCACCCGCCCGGACTAGCGGGACCGGGGAGCTGTTTTTT.